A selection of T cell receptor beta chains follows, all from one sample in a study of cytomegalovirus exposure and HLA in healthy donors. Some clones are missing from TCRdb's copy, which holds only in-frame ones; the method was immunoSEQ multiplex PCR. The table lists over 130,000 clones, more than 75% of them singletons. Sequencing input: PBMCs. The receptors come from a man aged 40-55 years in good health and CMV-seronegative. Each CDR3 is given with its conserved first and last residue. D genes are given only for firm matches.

CASSYSKGWGETQYF | TRBJ2-5 | . | TRBV6-5
CASTHEGAVNEQYF | TRBJ2-7 | . | TRBV7-9
CASSIAGQGNQPQHF | TRBJ1-5 | TRBD1 | TRBV19
CASSLVRAGPNEQFF | TRBJ2-1 | . | TRBV18
CASSIAADSPVETQYF | TRBJ2-5 | . | TRBV19
CASRSGTVTGETQYF | TRBJ2-5 | TRBD1 | TRBV6-5
CASRPGGANTEAFF | TRBJ1-1 | . | TRBV19
CATSRDLKRQGAPNEQFF | TRBJ2-1 | TRBD1 | TRBV15
CASSHPGQGNYEQYF | TRBJ2-7 | TRBD1 | TRBV27
CASSLGGLEQYF | TRBJ2-7 | . | TRBV5-4
CASSFVWQGQGADTQYF | TRBJ2-3 | . | TRBV28
CASSIKWTGLNTEAFF | TRBJ1-1 | TRBD1 | TRBV5-8
CASWPGLSSGANVLTF | TRBJ2-6 | . | TRBV7-3